This T cell receptor (beta chain) was documented in a study of cytomegalovirus exposure and HLA in healthy donors. Vbeta (60) and Jbeta (13) primers were used in the PCR. Generated by immunoSEQ multiplex PCR, the TCRdb table keeps only in-frame clones and is missing some. This sample's table has under 150,000 clones. The CDR3 is 15 residues long. Per germline, CDR1 SGHTA and CDR2 FQGNSA. V was clipped by 4 bases and J by 4 bases, with 16 bases between them. General study findings and limits: What a later analysis reportedly showed was that an Asian-associated ancestry cluster had fewer N-insertions than the approximately 700-donor mean.

As concerns this clone: Its antigen is unknown.

Whereas donors were nominally healthy upon sampling, unrecorded immune exposures were probable. Sequenced material: PBMCs. The TCR was taken from a man between 35 and 55 years old in good health and CMV-seronegative. This chain connects TRBV7-2 to TRBJ1-2; no firm D call. The CDR3 DNA reads as TGTGCCAGCAGCTCGGAACCGGGTCCGGCCTATGGCTACACCTTC. Translated, it gives CASSSEPGPAYGYTF. The entire variable domain, with the rest obtained from reference TRBV7-2 and TRBJ1-2, is as follows: GAGVSQSPSNKVTEKGKDVELRCDPISGHTALYWYRQSLGQGLEFLIYFQGNSAPDKSGLPSDRFSAERTGGSVSTLTIQRTQQEDSAVYLCASSSEPGPAYGYTFGSGTRLTVV.